The next 2 T cell receptor beta chains were all read from a single sample in a study of CD8+ T cells in alopecia areata. Following extraction, RNA underwent reverse transcription to cDNA, which served as the sequencing template. Assay: immunoSEQ multiplex PCR; the TCRdb copy retains only in-frame clones and omits some. The table records hundreds of thousands of clones, under 40% of them present only once. The treatment here: oral pan-JAK inhibitor, 5-10 mg twice daily. The starting material was CD4+ T cells sorted from blood, obtained at roughly week 30, from a patient treated with tofacitinib. The origin of the receptors is a human donor with alopecia areata.

In its sample, this clone was seen a few times. The chain links TRBV6-1 to TRBJ1-1; no clear D gene. V was clipped by 10 bases and J by 0 bases, with 9 bases between them. Germline V gene lookup returns CDR1 MNHNS and CDR2 SASEGT. The CDR3 contains 12 residues. As DNA, the CDR3 is TGTGCCACTTTTGGGATGAACACTGAAGCTTTCTTT. Its protein product is CATFGMNTEAFF.

V is TRBV19 and J is TRBJ2-6; D uncertain. Germline V gene sequence: CDR1 LNHDA, CDR2 SQIVND (reference sequence). This CDR3 is 14 amino acids long. Trimming shortened V by 8 bases and J by 0 bases, and 8 bases separated the two germline ends. The CDR3 DNA is TGTGCCAGTGGTGACCTCTCTGGGGCCAACGTCCTGACTTTC. It codes for CASGDLSGANVLTF.